The source of this TCR beta chain is a study of blood T cell repertoires in COVID-19. Whole-study context: Some COVID-19 samples were acute and others convalescent; all came from the United States, Italy and Spain. PBMCs, B-cell-depleted T cells, or T cells provided the cDNA or gDNA that made up the material.

Enrolment of Seattle patients took place during active infection, and they were followed longitudinally. This CDR3 comprises 16 residues. With V trimmed by 1 base and J by 3 bases, 2 bases remained unmatched. Germline-derived CDR1 and CDR2 are KGHSH and LQKENI. How the authors handled the data: Estimation of nucleated cell counts was performed using reference gene primer amplification. Repertoires were generated with immunoSEQ multiplex PCR, while TCRdb's copy carries only in-frame clones and drops some. V, J and clone size are those of that table, while D and trimming were read from the DNA. The data hold over 150,000 clones, with 70% to 85% observed a single time.

This sequence joins TRBV18 and TRBJ2-2; 10 bases are a match to TRBD1. Sequencing was carried out using peripheral blood. This clonotype was sampled from a man between 60 and 75 years old with COVID-19, enrolled during active disease. The CDR3 nucleotides read TGTGCCAGCTCACCACAGGGGACAGGGGACACCGGGGAGCTGTTTTTT. It encodes CASSPQGTGDTGELFF.